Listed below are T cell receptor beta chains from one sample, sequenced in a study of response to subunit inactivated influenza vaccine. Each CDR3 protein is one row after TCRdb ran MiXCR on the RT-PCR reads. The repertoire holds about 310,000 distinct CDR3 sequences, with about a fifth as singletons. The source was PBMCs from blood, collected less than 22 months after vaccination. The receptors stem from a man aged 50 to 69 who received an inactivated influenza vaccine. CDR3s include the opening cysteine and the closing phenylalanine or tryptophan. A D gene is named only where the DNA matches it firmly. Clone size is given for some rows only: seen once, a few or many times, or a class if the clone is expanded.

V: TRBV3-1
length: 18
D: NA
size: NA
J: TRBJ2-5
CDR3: CASCQDSLLGPNRETQYF
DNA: TGTGCCAGCTGCCAAGATAGTCTACTGGGCCCGAACAGAGAGACCCAGTACTTC

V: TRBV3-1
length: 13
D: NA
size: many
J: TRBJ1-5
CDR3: CASSQGRDQPQHF
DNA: TGTGCCAGCAGCCAAGGTCGAGATCAGCCCCAGCATTTT

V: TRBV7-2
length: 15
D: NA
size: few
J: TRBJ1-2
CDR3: CASSLVRQGSYGYTF
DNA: TGTGCCAGCAGCTTAGTTCGGCAGGGTTCTTATGGCTACACCTTC

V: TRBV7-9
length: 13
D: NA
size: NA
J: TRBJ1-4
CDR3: CASSSPMNEKLFF
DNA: TGTGCCAGCAGCTCACCCATGAACGAAAAACTGTTTTTT

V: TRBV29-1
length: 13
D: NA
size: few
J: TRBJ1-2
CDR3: CSVGDSDFYGYTF
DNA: TGCAGCGTTGGTGACAGCGATTTCTATGGCTACACCTTC

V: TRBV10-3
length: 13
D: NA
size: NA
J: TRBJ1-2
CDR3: CAIKDIANYGYTF
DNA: TGTGCCATCAAGGACATTGCTAACTATGGCTACACCTTC

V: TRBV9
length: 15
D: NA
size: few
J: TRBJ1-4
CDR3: CASSVVEGGDEKLFF
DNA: TGTGCCAGCAGCGTAGTTGAGGGAGGTGATGAAAAACTGTTTTTT

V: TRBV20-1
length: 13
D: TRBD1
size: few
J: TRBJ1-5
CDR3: CSASAGGDQPQHF
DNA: TGCAGTGCTAGCGCAGGGGGTGATCAGCCCCAGCATTTT

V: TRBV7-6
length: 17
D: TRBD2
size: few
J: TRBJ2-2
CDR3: CASSLLGTTSPTGELFF
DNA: TGTGCCAGCAGCCTTCTCGGGACTACTTCCCCAACCGGGGAGCTGTTTTTT

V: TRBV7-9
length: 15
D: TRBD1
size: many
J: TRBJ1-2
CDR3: CASSLELGQNYGYTF
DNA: TGTGCCAGCAGCTTAGAGTTGGGACAGAATTATGGCTACACCTTC

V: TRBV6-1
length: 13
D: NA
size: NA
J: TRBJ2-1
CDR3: CASSGYLGYEQFF
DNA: TGTGCCAGCAGTGGATATCTGGGCTATGAGCAGTTCTTC

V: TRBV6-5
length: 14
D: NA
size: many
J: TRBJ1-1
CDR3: CASSFTGMGTEAFF
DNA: TGTGCCAGCAGTTTTACAGGGATGGGCACTGAAGCTTTCTTT

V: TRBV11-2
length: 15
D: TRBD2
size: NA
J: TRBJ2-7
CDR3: CASRRSGSPPYEQYF
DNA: TGTGCCAGCAGAAGGAGCGGGAGTCCCCCCTACGAGCAGTACTTC

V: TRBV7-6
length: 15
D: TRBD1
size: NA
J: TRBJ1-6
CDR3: CASSSTGQGDSPLHF
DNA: TGTGCCAGCAGCTCTACCGGACAGGGGGACTCACCCCTCCACTTT

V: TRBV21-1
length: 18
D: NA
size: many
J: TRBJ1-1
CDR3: CASSPPWPHRATNTEAFF
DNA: TGTGCCAGCAGTCCTCCCTGGCCACACAGGGCTACGAACACTGAAGCTTTCTTT

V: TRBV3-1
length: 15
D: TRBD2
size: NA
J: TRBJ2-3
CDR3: CASSHMAGVLDTQYF
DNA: TGTGCCAGCAGCCACATGGCGGGAGTTCTAGATACGCAGTATTTT

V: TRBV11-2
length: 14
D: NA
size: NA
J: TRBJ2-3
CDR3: CASSWRSYTDTQYF
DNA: TGTGCCAGCAGCTGGAGGAGTTACACAGATACGCAGTATTTT

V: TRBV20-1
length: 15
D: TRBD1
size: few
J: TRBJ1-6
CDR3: CSARGQGAENSPLHF
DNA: TGCAGTGCTAGGGGACAGGGGGCTGAGAATTCACCCCTCCACTTT

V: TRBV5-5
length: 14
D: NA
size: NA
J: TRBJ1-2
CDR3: CASSFSASNYGYTF
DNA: TGTGCCAGCAGCTTCTCCGCGAGTAACTATGGCTACACCTTC

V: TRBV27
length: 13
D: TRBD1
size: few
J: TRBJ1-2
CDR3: CASTGQGAGGYTF
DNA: TGTGCCAGCACGGGACAGGGGGCTGGAGGCTACACCTTC

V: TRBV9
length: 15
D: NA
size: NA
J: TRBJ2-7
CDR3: CASSVGVGREYEQYF
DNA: TGTGCCAGCAGCGTAGGAGTGGGCAGGGAATACGAGCAGTACTTC

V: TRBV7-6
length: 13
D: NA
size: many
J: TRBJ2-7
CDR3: CASSLGLGYEQYF
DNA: TGTGCCAGCAGCTTAGGGTTGGGCTACGAGCAGTACTTC

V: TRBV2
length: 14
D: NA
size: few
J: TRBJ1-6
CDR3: CASTGGRGNSPLHF
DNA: TGTGCCAGCACTGGGGGGCGGGGCAATTCACCCCTCCACTTT